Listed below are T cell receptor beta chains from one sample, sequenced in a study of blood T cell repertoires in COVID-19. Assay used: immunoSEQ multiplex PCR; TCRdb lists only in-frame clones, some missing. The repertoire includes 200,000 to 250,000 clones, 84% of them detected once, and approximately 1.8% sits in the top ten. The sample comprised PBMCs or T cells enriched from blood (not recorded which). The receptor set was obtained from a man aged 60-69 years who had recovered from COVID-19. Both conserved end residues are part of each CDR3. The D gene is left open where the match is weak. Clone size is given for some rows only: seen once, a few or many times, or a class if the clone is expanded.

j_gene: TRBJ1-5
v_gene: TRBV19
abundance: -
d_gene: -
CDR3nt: TGTGCCAGTAGTGACGAAACAGGGCTCCGGCCCCAGCATTTT
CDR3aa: CASSDETGLRPQHF

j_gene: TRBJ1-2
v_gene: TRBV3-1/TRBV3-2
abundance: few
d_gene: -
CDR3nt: TGTGCCAGCAGCCAAGATTTGGTAGGGGCCAGAGGCTACACCTTC
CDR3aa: CASSQDLVGARGYTF

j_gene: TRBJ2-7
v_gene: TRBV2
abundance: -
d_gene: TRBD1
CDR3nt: TGTGCCAGCAGTGAAGGGTTGACAGGGGACGAGCAGTACTTC
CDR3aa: CASSEGLTGDEQYF

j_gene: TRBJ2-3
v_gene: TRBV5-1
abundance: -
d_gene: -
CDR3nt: TGCGCCAGCAGCGGATCGGGAGATACGCAGTATTTT
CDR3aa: CASSGSGDTQYF

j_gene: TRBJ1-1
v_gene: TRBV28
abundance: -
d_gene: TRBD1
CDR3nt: TGTGCCAGCTCCTCGACAGGGTGGAACACTGAAGCTTTCTTT
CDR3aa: CASSSTGWNTEAFF

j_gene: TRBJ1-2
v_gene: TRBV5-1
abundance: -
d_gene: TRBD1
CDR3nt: TGCGCCAGCAGCCCACTGACAGGGAACTATGGCTACACCTTC
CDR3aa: CASSPLTGNYGYTF

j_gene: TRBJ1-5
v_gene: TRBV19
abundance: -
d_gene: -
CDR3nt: TGTGCCAGTAGTATAGGGGGAGATCAGCCCCAGCATTTT
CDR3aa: CASSIGGDQPQHF

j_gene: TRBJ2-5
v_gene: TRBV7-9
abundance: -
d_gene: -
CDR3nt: TGTGCCAGCGGCGCTGCGACTGGAGAGACCCAGTACTTC
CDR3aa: CASGAATGETQYF

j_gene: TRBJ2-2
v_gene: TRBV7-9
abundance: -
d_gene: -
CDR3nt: TGTGCCAGCAGCTTAGCGATTGGGGGCGCGTACACCGGGGAGCTGTTTTTT
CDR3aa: CASSLAIGGAYTGELFF

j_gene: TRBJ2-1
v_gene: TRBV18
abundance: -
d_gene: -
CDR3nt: TGTGCCAGCTCACCCATCGGACAAGGGGTTAACTACAATGAGCAGTTCTTC
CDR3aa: CASSPIGQGVNYNEQFF

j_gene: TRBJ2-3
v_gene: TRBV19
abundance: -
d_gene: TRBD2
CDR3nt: TGTGCCAGTAGTCTGACCTCCGGGACTAGCGGCTTCACAGATACGCAGTATTTT
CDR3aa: CASSLTSGTSGFTDTQYF

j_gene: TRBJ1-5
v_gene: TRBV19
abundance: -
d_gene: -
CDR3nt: TGTGCCAGTAGTATAGATTCTAAGGAGGCCCAGCATTTT
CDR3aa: CASSIDSKEAQHF

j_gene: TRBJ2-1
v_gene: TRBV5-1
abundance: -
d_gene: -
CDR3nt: TGCGCCAGCAGTCAGAACTACAATGAGCAGTTCTTC
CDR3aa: CASSQNYNEQFF

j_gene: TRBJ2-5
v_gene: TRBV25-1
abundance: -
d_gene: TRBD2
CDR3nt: TGTGCCAGCAGTGGTGGGGGGGAAGGGACCCAGTACTTC
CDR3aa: CASSGGGEGTQYF

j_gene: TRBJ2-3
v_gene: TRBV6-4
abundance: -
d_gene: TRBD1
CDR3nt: TGTGCCAGCAGTGATCGACAGGGATCGGGCACAGATACGCAGTATTTT
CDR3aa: CASSDRQGSGTDTQYF

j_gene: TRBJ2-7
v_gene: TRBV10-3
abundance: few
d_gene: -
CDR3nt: TGTGCCATCAGTGAGACAGATTACGAGCAGTACTTC
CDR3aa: CAISETDYEQYF

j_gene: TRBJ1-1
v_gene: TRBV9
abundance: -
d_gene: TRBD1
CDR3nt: TGTGCCAGCAGCGTAGACGGGACAGGGCGTACTGAAGCTTTCTTT
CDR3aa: CASSVDGTGRTEAFF

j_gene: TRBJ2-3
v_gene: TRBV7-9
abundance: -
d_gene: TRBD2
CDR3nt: TGTGCCAGCAGCCCGGGGGGTCACACAGATACGCAGTATTTT
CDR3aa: CASSPGGHTDTQYF

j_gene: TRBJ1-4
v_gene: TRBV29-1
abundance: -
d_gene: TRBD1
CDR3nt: TGCAGCGCACTGACAGGGGGTGGGAAACTGTTTTTT
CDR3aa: CSALTGGGKLFF

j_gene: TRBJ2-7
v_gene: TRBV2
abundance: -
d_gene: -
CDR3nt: TGTGCCAGCGGCCAGTATGCCTACGAGCAGTACTTC
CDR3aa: CASGQYAYEQYF

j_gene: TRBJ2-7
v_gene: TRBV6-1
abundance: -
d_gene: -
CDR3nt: TGTGCCAGCAGTGATCGTTTCAGGCAAAAATACGAGCAGTACTTC
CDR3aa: CASSDRFRQKYEQYF

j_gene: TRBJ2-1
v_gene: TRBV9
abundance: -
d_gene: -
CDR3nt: TGTGCCAGCAGCGCCTTGAGACTAGGGTACAATGAGCAGTTCTTC
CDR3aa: CASSALRLGYNEQFF

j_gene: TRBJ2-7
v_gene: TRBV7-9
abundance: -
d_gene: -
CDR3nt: TGTGCCAGCAGTCATTCGGGAAGTAACGAGCAGTACTTC
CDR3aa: CASSHSGSNEQYF

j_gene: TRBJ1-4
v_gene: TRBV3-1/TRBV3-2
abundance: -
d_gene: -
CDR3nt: TGTGCCGCAGGTTCCCAGTCAACTAATGAAAAACTGTTTTTT
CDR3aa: CAAGSQSTNEKLFF

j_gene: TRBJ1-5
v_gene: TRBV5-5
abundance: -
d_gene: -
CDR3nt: TGTGCCAGCAGCCCGGGGGCGGGAGGAGATCAGCCCCAGCATTTT
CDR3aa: CASSPGAGGDQPQHF

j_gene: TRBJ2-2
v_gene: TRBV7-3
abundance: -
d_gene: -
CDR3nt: TGTGCCAGCGCTAGGTCGAACACCGGGGAGCTGTTTTTT
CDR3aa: CASARSNTGELFF

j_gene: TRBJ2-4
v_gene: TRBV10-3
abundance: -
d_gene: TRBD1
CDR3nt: TGTGCCATCAGTCCCGGGACAGGGGGATCAAAAGCCAAAAACATTCAGTACTTC
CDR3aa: CAISPGTGGSKAKNIQYF

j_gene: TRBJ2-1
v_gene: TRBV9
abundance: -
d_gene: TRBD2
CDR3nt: TGTGCCAGCAGCATCCGACTAGCGGAGTACAATGAGCAGTTCTTC
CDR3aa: CASSIRLAEYNEQFF

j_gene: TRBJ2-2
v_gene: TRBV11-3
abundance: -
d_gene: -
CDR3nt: TGTGCCAGCAGCTCAGGGGTGGGCGGGGAGCTGTTTTTT
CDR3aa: CASSSGVGGELFF

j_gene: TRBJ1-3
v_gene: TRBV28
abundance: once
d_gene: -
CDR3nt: TGTGCCACCAACCTGACATTCGGCGACTCTGGAAACACCATATATTTT
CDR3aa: CATNLTFGDSGNTIYF

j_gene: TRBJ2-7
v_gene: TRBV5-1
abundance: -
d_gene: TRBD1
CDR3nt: TGCGCCAGCAGCAACGGACAGGGCCACGAGCAGTACTTC
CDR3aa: CASSNGQGHEQYF

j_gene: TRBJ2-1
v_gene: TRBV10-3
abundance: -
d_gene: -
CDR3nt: -
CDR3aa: CAVGGGAGPPFF

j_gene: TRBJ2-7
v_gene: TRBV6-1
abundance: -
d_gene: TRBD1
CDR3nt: TGTGCCAGCAGTGAGACCGGGACAGGGTTTGTCGAGCAGTACTTC
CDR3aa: CASSETGTGFVEQYF

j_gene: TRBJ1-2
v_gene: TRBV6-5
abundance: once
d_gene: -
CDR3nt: TGTGCCAGCAGCCCCGACTTGGAACTCTATGGCTACACCTTC
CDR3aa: CASSPDLELYGYTF

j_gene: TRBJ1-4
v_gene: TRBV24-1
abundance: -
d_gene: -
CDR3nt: TGTGCCACCAGTGAGGGGGGGAGGCATGAAAAACTGTTTTTT
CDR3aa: CATSEGGRHEKLFF

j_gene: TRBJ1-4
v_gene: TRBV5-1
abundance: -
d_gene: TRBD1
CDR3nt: TGCGCCAGCAGCTGGGCAGGGGGTTATAATGAAAAACTGTTTTTT
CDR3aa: CASSWAGGYNEKLFF

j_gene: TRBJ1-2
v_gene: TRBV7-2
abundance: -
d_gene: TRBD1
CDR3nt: TGTGCCAGCAGCCGCGGGACAGGACTCTATGGCTACACCTTC
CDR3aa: CASSRGTGLYGYTF

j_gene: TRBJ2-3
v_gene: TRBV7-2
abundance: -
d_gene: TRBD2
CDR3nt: TGTGCCAGCAGCCTTAGCGGGGGTAGCACAGATACGCAGTATTTT
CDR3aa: CASSLSGGSTDTQYF

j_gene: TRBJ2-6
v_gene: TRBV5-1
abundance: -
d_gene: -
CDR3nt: TGCGCCACCAGCGCCGGTCTCTCTGGGGCCAACGTCCTGACTTTC
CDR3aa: CATSAGLSGANVLTF

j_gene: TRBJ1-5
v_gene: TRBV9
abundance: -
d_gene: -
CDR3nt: TGTGCCAGCAGCGTTCAGGGGATTGTCAATCAGCCCCAGCATTTT
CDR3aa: CASSVQGIVNQPQHF

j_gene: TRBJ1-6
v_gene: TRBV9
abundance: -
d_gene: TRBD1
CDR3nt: TGTGCCAGCACCAGGACAGGGGAAAATTCACCCCTCCACTTT
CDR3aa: CASTRTGENSPLHF

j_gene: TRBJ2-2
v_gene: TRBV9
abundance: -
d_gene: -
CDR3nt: TGTGCCAGCAGCGTAGGTGCAGCGAACACCGGGGAGCTGTTTTTT
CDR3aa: CASSVGAANTGELFF

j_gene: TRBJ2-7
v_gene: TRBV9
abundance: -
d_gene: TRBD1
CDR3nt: TGTGCCAGCAGCCATCTCCCGGGACAGGGGTTCTACGAGCAGTACTTC
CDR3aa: CASSHLPGQGFYEQYF

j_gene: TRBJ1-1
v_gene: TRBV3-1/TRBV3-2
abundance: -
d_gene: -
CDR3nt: TGTGCCAGCAGCCCGACAGGGAACACTGAAGCTTTCTTT
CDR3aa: CASSPTGNTEAFF

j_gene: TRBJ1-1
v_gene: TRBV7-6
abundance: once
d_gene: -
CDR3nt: TGTGCCAGCAGCCAGGACAGCAACACTGAAGCTTTCTTT
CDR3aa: CASSQDSNTEAFF

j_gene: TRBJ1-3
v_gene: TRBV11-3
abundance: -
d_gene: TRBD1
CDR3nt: TGTGCCAGCCGCCTTTGGGACAGGGGGCCCAGCTCTGGAAACACCATATATTTT
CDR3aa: CASRLWDRGPSSGNTIYF

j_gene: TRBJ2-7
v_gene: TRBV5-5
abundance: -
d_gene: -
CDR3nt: TGTGCCAGCAGCTTTAACCGGGACACAACCTACGAGCAGTACTTC
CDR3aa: CASSFNRDTTYEQYF

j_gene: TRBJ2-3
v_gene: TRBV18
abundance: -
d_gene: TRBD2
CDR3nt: TGTGCCAGCTCACCGGGACTAGGAGGCACAGATACGCAGTATTTT
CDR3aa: CASSPGLGGTDTQYF